The clone carrying this TCR beta chain was counted a single time. The germline V gene encodes CDR1 SGHTA and CDR2 FQGTGA. V was shortened by 1 base and J by 1 base, with 7 bases between the two germline ends. This CDR3 has 14 residues. The source of the sample is a study of blood T cell repertoires in COVID-19. As for the study in general: Acute-phase and convalescent COVID-19 samples originated in the United States, Italy and Spain. From T cells, B-cell-depleted T cells, or PBMCs came the material, which was cDNA or gDNA.

Source study methods: Using reference gene primer amplification, nucleated cell counts were estimated. Only in-frame clones appear in the TCRdb table, and some are missing; sequencing was by immunoSEQ multiplex PCR. The D gene and trimming were derived from the DNA, and the V and J assignments and clone size from that table. The repertoire holds approximately 250,000 clones, approximately 80% seen once, with 8.6% in the top ten. The V call is TRBV7-3, the J call TRBJ1-1; D unclear. This receptor was identified in a human donor in a cohort sampled during active COVID-19. Material for sequencing was peripheral blood. This chain's CDR3 is CASSLSSGNTEAFF. For the CDR3, the DNA is TGTGCCAGCAGCTTAAGTTCAGGGAACACTGAAGCTTTCTTT.